A selection of T cell receptor beta chains follows, all from one sample in a study of tumor-infiltrating lymphocytes in primary liver carcinoma. Each CDR3 protein is one row after TCRdb ran MiXCR on the multiplex PCR reads. The sample has about 330,000 distinct CDR3 sequences, 65% seen once; the top ten hold about 6.5%. Sequencing input: peripheral blood. These receptor sequences come from a man aged 35 to 55 with primary liver carcinoma and hepatitis B virus infection. CDR3s include the opening cysteine and the closing phenylalanine or tryptophan. A D gene is named only where the DNA matches it firmly. For some rows the clone size is stated as once, few or many, or as a class when expanded; others skip it.

CDR3nt: TGTGCCAGCAGCTTAGAGGTGACGGATCACTACAATGAGCAGTTCTTC
CDR3aa: CASSLEVTDHYNEQFF
d_gene: .
abundance: .
j_gene: TRBJ2-1
v_gene: TRBV11-2

CDR3nt: TGTGCCAGCAGCCGAGGGGGAGGGGGACTCTACAATGAGCAGTTCTTC
CDR3aa: CASSRGGGGLYNEQFF
d_gene: .
abundance: many
j_gene: TRBJ2-1
v_gene: TRBV11-2

CDR3nt: TGTGCCAGCAGCCAGCAGCCAGGAAGAAATGAAAAACTGTTTTTT
CDR3aa: CASSQQPGRNEKLFF
d_gene: .
abundance: many
j_gene: TRBJ1-4
v_gene: TRBV7-8

CDR3nt: TGTGTAGTGGGACAGGGGGTATCGGAGCAGTACTTC
CDR3aa: CVVGQGVSEQYF
d_gene: TRBD1
abundance: .
j_gene: TRBJ2-7
v_gene: TRBV6-5

CDR3nt: TGTGCCAGCAGCAATCATCCCGTAGTCCGGGACTCGAGATACAATGACCAGTTCTTC
CDR3aa: CASSNHPVVRDSRYNDQFF
d_gene: .
abundance: .
j_gene: TRBJ2-1
v_gene: TRBV11-2

CDR3nt: TGTGCCATCAGTAGCGGGGGGGTTATGGGGAACACTGAAGCTTTCTTT
CDR3aa: CAISSGGVMGNTEAFF
d_gene: .
abundance: .
j_gene: TRBJ1-1
v_gene: TRBV10-3

CDR3nt: TGTGCCAGCAGCCCTCGAGAGGGGGGCTCCTACGAGCAGTACTTC
CDR3aa: CASSPREGGSYEQYF
d_gene: .
abundance: .
j_gene: TRBJ2-7
v_gene: TRBV6-6

CDR3nt: TGTACCAGCAGCTTAGTCAGGGGACAGGGGGCACGGGAAAAACCGTTTTTT
CDR3aa: CTSSLVRGQGAREKPFF
d_gene: TRBD1
abundance: .
j_gene: TRBJ1-4
v_gene: TRBV11-2

CDR3nt: TGTGCCAGCAGCTTAGCGGGGGCCACAGATACGCAGTATTTT
CDR3aa: CASSLAGATDTQYF
d_gene: .
abundance: few
j_gene: TRBJ2-3
v_gene: TRBV11-2

CDR3nt: TGTGCCAGCAGCTCCCAGGGGGTTGACAGCGGGGAGCTGCTTTTT
CDR3aa: CASSSQGVDSGELLF
d_gene: .
abundance: .
j_gene: TRBJ2-2
v_gene: TRBV11-2

CDR3nt: TGCGCCAGCAGCCTCGGAGGACTAGCAGAAGTCAATGAGCAATTCTTC
CDR3aa: CASSLGGLAEVNEQFF
d_gene: TRBD2
abundance: .
j_gene: TRBJ2-1
v_gene: TRBV4-3

CDR3nt: TGTGCCAGCCGGGTTGACGGGACAGGGGGTACGCTCCTGACTTTC
CDR3aa: CASRVDGTGGTLLTF
d_gene: TRBD1
abundance: .
j_gene: TRBJ2-6
v_gene: TRBV6-6

CDR3nt: TGTGCCAGCAGCTTAATGATAGTGGGAATAGAGACCCAGTACTTC
CDR3aa: CASSLMIVGIETQYF
d_gene: .
abundance: .
j_gene: TRBJ2-5
v_gene: TRBV7-9

CDR3nt: TGTGCAGGCAGCTCTCGACAGGGGGCAGGTGGCTACACCTTC
CDR3aa: CAGSSRQGAGGYTF
d_gene: TRBD1
abundance: once
j_gene: TRBJ1-2
v_gene: TRBV11-2

CDR3nt: TGTGCCAGCAGCCGTCCGAGACCAAAAGAGACCCAGTACTTC
CDR3aa: CASSRPRPKETQYF
d_gene: .
abundance: .
j_gene: TRBJ2-5
v_gene: TRBV5-6

CDR3nt: TGTGCCAGCAGAAGACAGGGGGGGGATCAGCCCCAGCATTTT
CDR3aa: CASRRQGGDQPQHF
d_gene: TRBD1
abundance: few
j_gene: TRBJ1-5
v_gene: TRBV5-6

CDR3nt: TGTGTCATCAGTGAGTCGAAATCGGAGATCCAGTACTTC
CDR3aa: CVISESKSEIQYF
d_gene: .
abundance: .
j_gene: TRBJ2-5
v_gene: TRBV10-3

CDR3nt: TGTGCCAGCAGGCAAGGGACTAGGCCCACCGGGGAGCTGTTTTTT
CDR3aa: CASRQGTRPTGELFF
d_gene: TRBD2
abundance: .
j_gene: TRBJ2-2
v_gene: TRBV14

CDR3nt: TGCAGCGTCAGGGATGCTGGGGCCAACGTCCTGAGTTTC
CDR3aa: CSVRDAGANVLSF
d_gene: .
abundance: .
j_gene: TRBJ2-6
v_gene: TRBV29-1

CDR3nt: TGTGCCAGCAGTGAACATACTCTCTACAATGAGCAGTTCTTC
CDR3aa: CASSEHTLYNEQFF
d_gene: .
abundance: .
j_gene: TRBJ2-1
v_gene: TRBV6-1

CDR3nt: TGTGCCAGCAGCTTGGTTGGGACTAGCACAGATACGCAGTATTTT
CDR3aa: CASSLVGTSTDTQYF
d_gene: .
abundance: many
j_gene: TRBJ2-3
v_gene: TRBV5-6

CDR3nt: TGTGTCAGCAGCTTAGAGGCGGGAGACTACGAGCAGTACTTC
CDR3aa: CVSSLEAGDYEQYF
d_gene: TRBD2
abundance: .
j_gene: TRBJ2-7
v_gene: TRBV11-2

CDR3nt: TGTGCCGGCAGCTCAGACAGGGTAGTCGCAGATACGCAGTATTTT
CDR3aa: CAGSSDRVVADTQYF
d_gene: TRBD1
abundance: once
j_gene: TRBJ2-3
v_gene: TRBV5-6

CDR3nt: TGTGCCAGCAGCACTGTCGGACAGGGGGCCTACGAGCAGTACTTC
CDR3aa: CASSTVGQGAYEQYF
d_gene: TRBD1
abundance: .
j_gene: TRBJ2-7
v_gene: TRBV28

CDR3nt: TGTGCCAGCAGTTACTCATCAATGAGCTCTGGAAACACCATATATTTT
CDR3aa: CASSYSSMSSGNTIYF
d_gene: .
abundance: many
j_gene: TRBJ1-3
v_gene: TRBV6-5

CDR3nt: TGCGCCAGAAGCCTTAGCGGGGCGAACACCGGGGAACTGTTTTTT
CDR3aa: CARSLSGANTGELFF
d_gene: TRBD2
abundance: .
j_gene: TRBJ2-2
v_gene: TRBV4-1

CDR3nt: TGTGCCAGCAGCAGACCGGGACTAGCTCCAGAGACCCAGTACTTC
CDR3aa: CASSRPGLAPETQYF
d_gene: TRBD2
abundance: few
j_gene: TRBJ2-5
v_gene: TRBV12-3/TRBV12-4

CDR3nt: TGTGCCAGCAGTGAAGAGGGACTAGCGGGGCCTAGCACAGATACGCAGTATTTT
CDR3aa: CASSEEGLAGPSTDTQYF
d_gene: TRBD2
abundance: .
j_gene: TRBJ2-3
v_gene: TRBV6-1

CDR3nt: TGTGCCAGCAGCTTATTTCTTTTGGAGTCGTACAATGAGCAGTTCTTC
CDR3aa: CASSLFLLESYNEQFF
d_gene: .
abundance: .
j_gene: TRBJ2-1
v_gene: TRBV7-9

CDR3nt: TGTGCCAGCAGCCAACAGACAGGGGGGGAGGCCCAGTACTTC
CDR3aa: CASSQQTGGEAQYF
d_gene: TRBD1
abundance: .
j_gene: TRBJ2-5
v_gene: TRBV5-4

CDR3nt: TGTGCCAGCATCAGCACCAGGCGTGACATAGATACGCAGTATTTT
CDR3aa: CASISTRRDIDTQYF
d_gene: .
abundance: .
j_gene: TRBJ2-3
v_gene: TRBV11-2

CDR3nt: TGTGCCTGGAGTGTCCGACAGGGGGCTGGCAATCAGCCCCAGCATTTT
CDR3aa: CAWSVRQGAGNQPQHF
d_gene: TRBD1
abundance: .
j_gene: TRBJ1-5
v_gene: TRBV30

CDR3nt: TGTGCCAGCAGCTTAGACCCTACTGAGGTGGTAGGGCGCAGGCAGTTCTTC
CDR3aa: CASSLDPTEVVGRRQFF
d_gene: .
abundance: once
j_gene: TRBJ2-1
v_gene: TRBV11-3

CDR3nt: TGTGCCAGCAGTTACTTACAGGGTAGCAATCAGCCCCAGCATTTT
CDR3aa: CASSYLQGSNQPQHF
d_gene: .
abundance: many
j_gene: TRBJ1-5
v_gene: TRBV6-6

CDR3nt: TGTGCCAGCAGTCCATTAGGCGACATGAACACTGAAGCTTTCTTT
CDR3aa: CASSPLGDMNTEAFF
d_gene: .
abundance: .
j_gene: TRBJ1-1
v_gene: TRBV28

CDR3nt: TGTGCCAGCAGTTACTCGAGGGGAGGGGGGTCAGCGGGAGGTACCTACGAGCAGTACTTC
CDR3aa: CASSYSRGGGSAGGTYEQYF
d_gene: TRBD2
abundance: .
j_gene: TRBJ2-7
v_gene: TRBV6-5

CDR3nt: TGTGCCAGCAGTCCATCGGGGGCGCGGGGCAATCAGCCCCAGCTTTTT
CDR3aa: CASSPSGARGNQPQLF
d_gene: .
abundance: .
j_gene: TRBJ1-5
v_gene: TRBV6-1

CDR3nt: TGCAGTGCTCCGAATCGGACACGGAACACTGAAGCTTTCTTT
CDR3aa: CSAPNRTRNTEAFF
d_gene: .
abundance: .
j_gene: TRBJ1-1
v_gene: TRBV20-1

CDR3nt: TGTGTCACCAGTGATTTGCAACTAGCTGGGAGGGGCAATGAGCAGTTCTTC
CDR3aa: CVTSDLQLAGRGNEQFF
d_gene: TRBD2
abundance: .
j_gene: TRBJ2-1
v_gene: TRBV24-1

CDR3nt: TGTGCCAGAAGCAACAGACCCGACCAAGAGACCCAGTACTTC
CDR3aa: CARSNRPDQETQYF
d_gene: .
abundance: .
j_gene: TRBJ2-5
v_gene: TRBV13

CDR3nt: TGTGCCAGTAGACCCGACAGTGGGGCCAATCAGCCCCAGCATTTT
CDR3aa: CASRPDSGANQPQHF
d_gene: .
abundance: .
j_gene: TRBJ1-5
v_gene: TRBV19

CDR3nt: TGTGCCAGCAGCTTAGGGGCTGGGACCAACGTCATGACTTTC
CDR3aa: CASSLGAGTNVMTF
d_gene: .
abundance: .
j_gene: TRBJ2-6
v_gene: TRBV11-2

CDR3nt: TGTGCCAGCAGCTTAGTCTTCGATTTTCCTCAAGAGACCCGATACTTC
CDR3aa: CASSLVFDFPQETRYF
d_gene: .
abundance: once
j_gene: TRBJ2-5
v_gene: TRBV11-2

CDR3nt: TGTGCCAGGAGCTTACATCGAGGAAGGGGGCAGTTCTTC
CDR3aa: CARSLHRGRGQFF
d_gene: .
abundance: .
j_gene: TRBJ2-1
v_gene: TRBV11-2

CDR3nt: TGCGCCAGCAGCCAAGACCAGACCTTAAGGTATGGCTACACCTTC
CDR3aa: CASSQDQTLRYGYTF
d_gene: .
abundance: few
j_gene: TRBJ1-2
v_gene: TRBV4-1

CDR3nt: TGCGCCAGCAGCCAAGCCGCACAGGGGTCCTACAATGAGCAGTTCTTC
CDR3aa: CASSQAAQGSYNEQFF
d_gene: TRBD1
abundance: few
j_gene: TRBJ2-1
v_gene: TRBV4-1

CDR3nt: TGTGCCATCATCGTGGGTGGGGCTACGTCCAATGAGCAGTTCTTC
CDR3aa: CAIIVGGATSNEQFF
d_gene: .
abundance: .
j_gene: TRBJ2-1
v_gene: TRBV10-3

CDR3nt: TGTGCCAGCAGCCTAGAACTAGGGGGAGTGGCGCAGACCCAGTACTTC
CDR3aa: CASSLELGGVAQTQYF
d_gene: .
abundance: .
j_gene: TRBJ2-5
v_gene: TRBV5-4

CDR3nt: TGTGCCATCAGTGGCGGGACAGGGGGTCAAGAGACCCAGTACTTC
CDR3aa: CAISGGTGGQETQYF
d_gene: TRBD1
abundance: few
j_gene: TRBJ2-5
v_gene: TRBV10-3

CDR3nt: TGTGCCAGCAGGTACCGGGACGGCCACATGAACACTGAAGCTTTCTTT
CDR3aa: CASRYRDGHMNTEAFF
d_gene: .
abundance: once
j_gene: TRBJ1-1
v_gene: TRBV7-9

CDR3nt: TGTGCCAGCAGTTCACAGGGGATTGAGCAGTTCTTC
CDR3aa: CASSSQGIEQFF
d_gene: TRBD1
abundance: many
j_gene: TRBJ2-1
v_gene: TRBV28

CDR3nt: TGCGCCAGCAGCCCGAATTCGGGACAGGGATTTTCGGGATACGAGCAGTACTTC
CDR3aa: CASSPNSGQGFSGYEQYF
d_gene: TRBD1
abundance: .
j_gene: TRBJ2-7
v_gene: TRBV5-1

CDR3nt: TGCGCCAGCAGCTTGGTGTCCGCGTACAACAATGAGCAGTTCTTC
CDR3aa: CASSLVSAYNNEQFF
d_gene: .
abundance: .
j_gene: TRBJ2-1
v_gene: TRBV5-1